The rows below give T cell receptor beta chains drawn from one sample of a study of T-cell memory formation after mild COVID-19. Via MiXCR, TCRdb re-called the 5' RACE reads, giving one row per CDR3 protein. Of approximately 50,000 distinct CDR3 sequences listed, 9.3% were seen once; the top ten hold over 9.5%. Sequenced: PBMCs or a T cell subset sorted from them (not recorded which). These receptors all come from an adult woman who had mild COVID-19 (a few samples of this study predate the infection). Cell type and time point are not known. Both conserved end residues are part of each CDR3. D genes are given only for firm matches. Not every row has a clone size; where given, it reads once, few, many or a size class.

j_gene	d_gene	abundance	v_gene	CDR3nt	CDR3aa
TRBJ1-2	TRBD1	-	TRBV20-1	TGCAGTGCTAAAACAGGGGGCCGGATCTATGGCTACACCTTC	CSAKTGGRIYGYTF
TRBJ2-3	-	-	TRBV9	TGTGCCAGCAGCGTAAGGGGGGGCCAGGATACGCAGTATTTT	CASSVRGGQDTQYF
TRBJ2-1	TRBD1	few	TRBV20-1	TGCAGTGCTAGACCTCAGGACAGGGTGCATGAGCAGTTCTTC	CSARPQDRVHEQFF
TRBJ1-2	-	-	TRBV4-1	TGCGCCAGCAGCCCGGGGCCGGCGACTGGGAGCTACACCTTC	CASSPGPATGSYTF
TRBJ1-1	-	-	TRBV11-3	TGTGCCAGCAGCCCGGCGGGACAAATGAACACTGAAGCTTTCTTT	CASSPAGQMNTEAFF
TRBJ2-1	TRBD1	-	TRBV27	TGTGCCAGAAACCCCTCAATTCCGGGACAGGGGTACGATAAGCAGTTCTTC	CARNPSIPGQGYDKQFF
TRBJ2-7	-	many	TRBV5-1	TGCGCCAGCAGCTTATTCGAAACCCCCTACGAGCAGTACTTC	CASSLFETPYEQYF
TRBJ2-7	-	few	TRBV5-1	TGCGCCAGCAGCTTTGGAGGGTTTACCTACGAGCAGTACTTC	CASSFGGFTYEQYF
TRBJ2-2	-	-	TRBV6-4	TGTGCCAGCAGTGGGTCCAACACCGGGGAGCTGTTTTTT	CASSGSNTGELFF
TRBJ2-1	TRBD2	-	TRBV18	TGTGCCAGCTCACCGAGACGGGAGGGAAACAATGAGCAGTTCTTC	CASSPRREGNNEQFF
TRBJ1-6	-	-	TRBV5-1	TGCGCCAGCAGCTCGGATGGTCAGGGTTATTCACCCCTCCACTTT	CASSSDGQGYSPLHF
TRBJ2-3	-	many	TRBV10-3	TGTGCCATCAGCGGCAGCACAGATACGCAGTATTTT	CAISGSTDTQYF
TRBJ2-5	TRBD1	-	TRBV7-6	TGTGCCAGCGGAAGGGGGCATCAAGAGACCCAGTACTTC	CASGRGHQETQYF
TRBJ2-7	-	many	TRBV20-1	TGCAGTGCTCACAGCGGGTCGACCTACGAGCAGTACTTC	CSAHSGSTYEQYF
TRBJ2-1	TRBD2	many	TRBV5-6	TGTGCCAGCAGCCCGGGACTAGCGGGAGGGCAGGGTGAGCAGTTCTTC	CASSPGLAGGQGEQFF
TRBJ1-2	-	few	TRBV20-1	TGCAGTGCTTACAATAACTATGGCTACACCTTC	CSAYNNYGYTF
TRBJ2-7	-	few	TRBV20-1	TGCAGTGTAGTGGGGCCCTCCTACGAGCAGTACTTC	CSVVGPSYEQYF
TRBJ2-7	TRBD1	few	TRBV7-9	TGTGCCAGCAGTTTACAGGGGAGCGAGCAGTACTTC	CASSLQGSEQYF
TRBJ2-5	-	many	TRBV5-5	TGTGCCAGCAGTACCCCCGGGCGGTCCCAAGAGACCCAGTACTTC	CASSTPGRSQETQYF
TRBJ1-3	-	-	TRBV4-3	TGCGCCAGCAGCTCCCACGCCTCGGATGGAAACACCATATATTTT	CASSSHASDGNTIYF
TRBJ2-1	TRBD2	-	TRBV20-1	TGCAGTGCGGCCGGACTAGCGGGGACCTACAATGAGCAGTTCTTC	CSAAGLAGTYNEQFF
TRBJ1-2	-	many	TRBV7-9	TGTGCCAGCAGCCCGGCAAGCTATGGCTACACCTTC	CASSPASYGYTF
TRBJ1-1	-	few	TRBV7-2	TGTGCCAGCAGCTGGCGACTGAACACTGAAGCTTTCTTT	CASSWRLNTEAFF
TRBJ2-5	TRBD2	many	TRBV29-1	TGCAGCGTCACATCCCCTAGCGGGAGGGCCGGAGAGACCCAGTACTTC	CSVTSPSGRAGETQYF
TRBJ2-1	TRBD2	few	TRBV14	TGTGCCAGCAGCCAAGATGTAGCGGGGAGCTCCTACAATGAGCAGTTCTTC	CASSQDVAGSSYNEQFF
TRBJ2-4	-	-	TRBV9	TGTGCCAGCAGCCACAAAGGGACAGCCAAAAACATTCAGTACTTC	CASSHKGTAKNIQYF
TRBJ2-7	-	few	TRBV27	TGTGCCAGCAGCCCCAGTGGTATTTCAGGGACCTACGAGCAGTACTTC	CASSPSGISGTYEQYF
TRBJ2-3	-	few	TRBV9	TGTGCCAGCAGCCCCCAGGGGACACCTGGCACAGATACGCAGTATTTT	CASSPQGTPGTDTQYF
TRBJ2-3	TRBD1	few	TRBV5-1	TGCGCCAGCAGCTCTGGACAGGGGCACACAGATACGCAGTATTTT	CASSSGQGHTDTQYF
TRBJ2-7	-	-	TRBV3-1	TGTGCCAGCAGCCACGAGGGACTGAAATCCTACGAGCAGTACTTC	CASSHEGLKSYEQYF
TRBJ2-1	-	many	TRBV12-3/TRBV12-4	TGTGCCAGCAGGCGGGGCAATGAGCAGTTCTTC	CASRRGNEQFF
TRBJ2-2	-	many	TRBV11-1	TGTGCCAGCAGCCGTAAGGGGAACACCGGGGAGCTGTTTTTT	CASSRKGNTGELFF
TRBJ2-7	TRBD1	many	TRBV7-9	TGTGCCAGCGGGGAGACAGGGCCAGCCTACGAGCAGTACTTC	CASGETGPAYEQYF
TRBJ1-4	-	few	TRBV29-1	TGCAGCGTTGATACGCCCGGGGATTTCGGAAAACTGTTTTTT	CSVDTPGDFGKLFF
TRBJ1-5	-	many	TRBV7-6	TGTGCCAGCAGCCCCAGCACGGGGGGCATGGATCAGCCCCAGCATTTT	CASSPSTGGMDQPQHF
TRBJ2-4	TRBD2	many	TRBV5-1	TGCGCCAGCAGCGCATACCCGGGACTAGCGGGAGTCCTGGCCAAAAACATTCAGTACTTC	CASSAYPGLAGVLAKNIQYF
TRBJ2-7	-	-	TRBV15	TGTGCCACCAGCAGAGATAAGTACGAGCAGTACTTC	CATSRDKYEQYF
TRBJ2-1	-	few	TRBV12-3/TRBV12-4	TGTGCCAGCAGATGGAGAGGGAATGAGCAGTTCTTC	CASRWRGNEQFF
TRBJ1-4	-	-	TRBV20-1	TGCAGTGCGCCCGACTCTTCAACTAATGAAAAACTGTTTTTT	CSAPDSSTNEKLFF
TRBJ1-2	-	medium-sized	TRBV24-1	TGTGCCACCAGTCGCCAGGGTTTTGGCTACACCTTC	CATSRQGFGYTF
TRBJ2-1	TRBD2	-	TRBV6-4	TGTGCCAGCAGTGACTCAGTTAGCGGGAACAATGAGCAGTTCTTC	CASSDSVSGNNEQFF
TRBJ1-1	-	few	TRBV9	TGTGCCAGCAGCCCTCACGGGAGTTTCGGCACTGAAGCTTTCTTT	CASSPHGSFGTEAFF
TRBJ2-1	TRBD2	-	TRBV7-9	TGTGCCAGCAGCTCACTCGGCAGACTAGCGGGATGGAACAATGAGCAGTTCTTC	CASSSLGRLAGWNNEQFF
TRBJ2-7	-	few	TRBV20-1	TGCAGTGCTAGGAGGGACACCCCGGGTGAGCAGTACTTC	CSARRDTPGEQYF
TRBJ2-2	TRBD2	many	TRBV5-1	TGCGCCAGCAGCAGAGGAACTAGCGCCAACACCGGGGAGCTGTTTTTT	CASSRGTSANTGELFF
TRBJ2-5	TRBD2	many	TRBV5-1	TGCGCCAGCAGCTTGGCGAGCGGGGGGGCCAGAGAGACCCAGTACTTC	CASSLASGGARETQYF
TRBJ1-5	-	-	TRBV15	TGTGCCACCAGCAGAGATCTATCGACGCGGGGTGATCAGCCCCAGCATTTT	CATSRDLSTRGDQPQHF
TRBJ2-7	TRBD2	-	TRBV20-1	TGCAGTGCTCAGCCTCTGGCGGGGGACTCCTACGAGCAGTACTTC	CSAQPLAGDSYEQYF
TRBJ2-3	-	-	TRBV5-1	TGCGCCAGCAGCTGGGGGTTATGGGGGGCCACAGATACGCAGTATTTT	CASSWGLWGATDTQYF
TRBJ2-5	TRBD2	-	TRBV7-3	TGTGCCAGCAGCTTCGGGGGGGCGGAGACCCAGTACTTC	CASSFGGAETQYF
TRBJ2-7	TRBD2	many	TRBV5-5	TGTGCCAGCAGCCTGGAACCCGGACTAGCGGGGGGCTCCTACGAGCAGTACTTC	CASSLEPGLAGGSYEQYF